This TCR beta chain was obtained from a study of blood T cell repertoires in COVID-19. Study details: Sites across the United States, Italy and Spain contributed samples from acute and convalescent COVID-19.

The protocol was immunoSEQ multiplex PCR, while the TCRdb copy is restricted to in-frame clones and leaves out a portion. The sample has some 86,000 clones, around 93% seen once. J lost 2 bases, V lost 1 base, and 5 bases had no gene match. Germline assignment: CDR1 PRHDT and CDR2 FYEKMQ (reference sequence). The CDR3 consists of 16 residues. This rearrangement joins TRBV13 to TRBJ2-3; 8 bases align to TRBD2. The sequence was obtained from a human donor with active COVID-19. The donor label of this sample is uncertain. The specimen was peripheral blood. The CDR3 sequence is CASSLVSGGPTDTQYF. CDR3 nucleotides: TGTGCCAGCAGCTTAGTCAGCGGGGGTCCCACAGATACGCAGTATTTT. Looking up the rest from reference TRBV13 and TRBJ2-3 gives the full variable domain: AAGVIQSPRHLIKEKRETATLKCYPIPRHDTVYWYQQGPGQDPQFLISFYEKMQSDKGSIPDRFSAQQFSDYHSELNMSSLELGDSALYFCASSLVSGGPTDTQYFGPGTRLTVL.